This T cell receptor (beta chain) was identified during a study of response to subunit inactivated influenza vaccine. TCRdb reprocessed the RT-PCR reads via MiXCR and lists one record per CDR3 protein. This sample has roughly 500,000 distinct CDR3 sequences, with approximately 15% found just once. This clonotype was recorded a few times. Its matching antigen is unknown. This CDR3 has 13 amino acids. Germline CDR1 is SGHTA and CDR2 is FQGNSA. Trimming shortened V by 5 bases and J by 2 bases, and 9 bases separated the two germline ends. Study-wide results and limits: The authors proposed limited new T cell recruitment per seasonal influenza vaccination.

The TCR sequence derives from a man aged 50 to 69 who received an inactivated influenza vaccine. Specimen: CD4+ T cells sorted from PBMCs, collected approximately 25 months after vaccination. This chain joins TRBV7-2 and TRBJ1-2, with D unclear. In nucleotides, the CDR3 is TGTGCCAGCAGCCCGGGGATAAACTATGGCTACACCTTC. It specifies CASSPGINYGYTF. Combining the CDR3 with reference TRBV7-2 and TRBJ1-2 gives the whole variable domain GAGVSQSPSNKVTEKGKDVELRCDPISGHTALYWYRQSLGQGLEFLIYFQGNSAPDKSGLPSDRFSAERTGGSVSTLTIQRTQQEDSAVYLCASSPGINYGYTFGSGTRLTVV.